Following are 10 T cell receptor beta chains from one sample sequenced in a study of regulatory T cells in long-lasting Graves disease. With iRepertoire HTBI primers and Arm-PCR of CDR3 regions, TCR beta libraries were built. TCRdb independently ran MiXCR on the multiplex PCR reads; one entry per CDR3 protein. This table has approximately 400,000 distinct CDR3 sequences, roughly 23% appearing once. Described time point: persistent/refractory GD, antithyroid drugs over 5 years with positive TRAb. TCR sequences were obtained from RNA taken from PBMCs. The starting material was peripheral blood mononuclear cells (PBMCs), obtained when the disease was refractory, from a patient treated with antithyroid drugs. All receptors come from a woman in her thirties or forties with Graves disease.

V usage is TRBV20-1 and J usage is TRBJ2-7, with 9 bases lining up with TRBD2. Trimming cost V 6 bases and J 9 bases; bases outside gene matches: 12. The V gene's germline CDR1 is DFQATT and CDR2 SNEGSKA (reference sequence). The CDR3 loop spans 13 amino acids. CDR3 DNA: TGCAGTGCCCCCCCTAGCGGGGAGGTCGGGCAGTACTTC. Translated, it gives CSAPPSGEVGQYF.

This chain uses TRBV20-1 with TRBJ1-1; D perhaps matches TRBD1 (6 bases). V shed 1 base and J shed 4 bases, with 13 bases lying between them. In germline, CDR1 is DFQATT, CDR2 SNEGSKA (reference sequence). This CDR3 is 14 amino acids long. DNA for the CDR3: TGCAGTGCTAGAGTAGGGGGGGTGGCCACTGAAGCTTTCTTT. This sequence encodes CSARVGGVATEAFF.

This clonotype was detected many times. V gene TRBV28 combines with J gene TRBJ1-2; 7 bases are a match to TRBD1. This CDR3 comprises 16 residues. The germline CDR1 and CDR2 sequences are MDHEN and SYDVKM. Germline trimming cut 4 bases from V and 2 bases from J; bases unmatched to any gene: 10. CDR3 in DNA: TGTGCCAGCAGTTATATCCGGGACAGCCAAAACTATGGCTACACCTTC. Protein sequence: CASSYIRDSQNYGYTF.

The chain carries TRBV20-1 and TRBJ2-7, with a possible D match to TRBD2 (6 bases). CDR1 and CDR2 (germline): DFQATT, SNEGSKA (reference sequence). The CDR3 covers 12 residues. V gave up 6 bases and J gave up 5 bases, with 14 bases separating them. The CDR3 sequence is CSAVEGNHEQYF. In DNA, the CDR3 is TGCAGTGCAGTGGAGGGAAACCACGAGCAGTACTTC.

The sample holds a few counts of this clonotype. The CDR3 here is CAWNASPSGGVGEQYF. The CDR3 region has the DNA TGTGCCTGGAATGCCTCCCCGAGCGGGGGGGTTGGGGAGCAGTACTTC. The chain employs TRBV30 and TRBJ2-7; TRBD2 agrees at 10 bases. Germline CDR1 is GTSNPN and CDR2 is SVGIG (reference sequence). V was pared by 4 bases and J by 7 bases, with 16 bases of the junction left unmatched. The CDR3 loop spans 16 amino acids.

This clonotype was recorded at least ten times. The chain has TRBV12-3 or TRBV12-4 and TRBJ1-6; D call uncertain. There are 13 residues in the CDR3. Trimming stripped 4 bases from V and 9 bases from J, with 10 bases between. The CDR3 DNA follows: TGTGCCAGCAGTTCAATTCAATCTTCACCCCTCCACTTT. Protein sequence: CASSSIQSSPLHF.

This chain joins TRBV7-2 and TRBJ2-6; D gene unclear. Germline CDR1 is SGHTA and CDR2 is FQGNSA. With 1 base removed from V and 0 bases from J, the gap between germline ends came to 13 bases. This CDR3 contains 18 residues. The CDR3 spells CASSLVGDITSGANVLTF. As DNA, the CDR3 is TGTGCCAGCAGCTTAGTCGGTGACATAACCTCTGGGGCCAACGTCCTGACTTTC.

The chain links TRBV7-9 to TRBJ2-7, with a possible D match to TRBD1 (5 bases). Between the trimmed V and J ends, which lost 4 bases and 2 bases, there was a span of 15 bases. This CDR3 has 15 amino acids. Looked up from germline, CDR1 is SEHNR and CDR2 is FQNEAQ (reference sequence). The CDR3 here is CASSSKDKNTYEQYF. The CDR3 DNA follows: TGTGCCAGCAGCTCCAAGGACAAAAACACCTACGAGCAGTACTTC.

This clonotype was counted only a few times. The V and J genes are TRBV28 and TRBJ1-1; D is unclear. Trimming took 7 bases from V and 2 from J, leaving 5 bases between them. The V gene's germline CDR1 is MDHEN and CDR2 SYDVKM. The length of the CDR3 is 11 residues. The CDR3 DNA follows: TGTGCCAGCAACCGAAACACTGAAGCTTTCTTT. The encoded protein is CASNRNTEAFF.

At least ten counts were recorded for this clonotype. V is TRBV12-3 or TRBV12-4 and J is TRBJ1-5; D perhaps matches TRBD1 (6 bases). V lost 5 bases and J 6 bases, leaving 35 bases between the germline ends. This CDR3 has 21 residues. The CDR3, as DNA: TGTGCCAGCAGTCCCGGGTTTATCCCGCACTCTGCTTTTGTGGGGGCTCAGCCCCAGCATTTT. This sequence encodes CASSPGFIPHSAFVGAQPQHF.